This T cell receptor (beta chain) was identified in a study of blood T cell repertoires in COVID-19 (TCRdb year 2020). Background on the whole study: The collaborator samples originated in the United States, Italy and Spain and spanned the acute and convalescent phases of COVID-19. The samples were drawn from the first 160 participants of the ongoing ImmuneRACE study and from over a thousand subjects provided by 6 global collaborators. The prospective study material was composed of cDNA or gDNA derived from T cells, B-cell-depleted T cells, or PBMCs. HLA class I and class II types, where available, came from metadata supplied by the sample provider rather than from assay-based typing. Subjects who had been exposed to COVID-19, were actively infected with it, or had recovered from it provided the deeply sampled blood TCRbeta repertoires that made up the dataset. The repertoires were released in a freely available public database intended as a resource for research on the immune response to SARS-CoV-2. Sample metadata almost always included a de-identified subject ID, COVID-19 status, age in years and sex.

As to this clone: There is no known antigen for this receptor. There are no base qualities to consult, and no much larger clone falls within one base.

The immunoSEQ Assay, a bias-controlled multiplex PCR, was used to amplify TCRbeta CDR3 regions from genomic DNA. In the original analysis: The number of nucleated cells in each sample was estimated by amplification of reference gene primers within the assay. To quantify the absolute abundance of each unique TCRbeta CDR3 rearrangement, sequence reads were collapsed and filtered. Productive Simpson clonality was computed per sample as the square root of Simpson's diversity index over productive rearrangements. In its TCRdb copy, this immuneACCESS table keeps in-frame sequences only and misses some clones. Where compared with another copy, unresolved V genes explain less than half of these, and the others have no known cause. V, J and clone size derive from that table, while D and trimming were established from the DNA sequence. A total of about 170,000 clones appear in this sample, around four fifths of them only once. In total, the top ten clones hold about 2.5% of the sample.

In Seattle, one collaborating source enrolled patients while the infection was active and tracked those patients longitudinally over the course of disease. Collaborating institutions collected whole blood in K2EDTA tubes following their own protocols. Collaborator samples were shipped for TCRbeta analysis as frozen whole blood, isolated PBMCs, or DNA extracted from either sample type. V has 3 bases trimmed and J has 3 bases trimmed; junction bases matching no gene number 3. The CDR3 holds 14 amino acids from the cysteine to the phenylalanine. Of the read, only the CDR3 DNA is kept; its 42 bases are in frame from base 1. Looking up the germline V gene (reference sequence) yields CDR1 SGHNT and CDR2 YYREEE. What the study reported, not specific to this receptor: The amount of clinical and demographic metadata varied by source and participant and was provided uncurated.

This sequence was found in a woman aged 80 or over with COVID-19, enrolled during active disease. Input material: peripheral blood. The chain was built from TRBV5-4 and TRBJ2-7, with 10 bases in between that match TRBD1. This receptor has the CDR3 CASSWGQGSYEQYF. The bases are TGTGCCAGCAGCTGGGGACAGGGGAGCTACGAGCAGTACTTC.